The 30 T cell receptor beta chains reported below all come from one sample, sequenced in a study of regulatory T cells in long-lasting Graves disease. Building the TCR beta libraries relied on iRepertoire HTBI primers, and CDR3 regions underwent Arm-PCR. TCRdb re-analysed the multiplex PCR reads in MiXCR, keeping a single row per CDR3 protein. This sample has approximately 400,000 distinct CDR3 sequences, with around 20% found just once. Sample time point: persistent/refractory GD, antithyroid drugs over 5 years with positive TRAb. With RNA extracted from PBMCs as input, the TCR library was made. The sample here was peripheral blood mononuclear cells (PBMCs), taken when the disease was refractory, from a patient treated with antithyroid drugs. These receptors were collected from a female donor with Graves disease.

A few counts support this clonotype. The chain recombines TRBV9 with TRBJ2-5, with D possibly matching TRBD2 (5 bases). Trimming shortened V by 0 bases and J by 9 bases, and 12 bases separated the two germline ends. The CDR3 extends over 13 amino acids. Germline V CDR1 and CDR2: SGDLS, YYNGEE. CDR3 region: CASSVDQRSSQYF. The CDR3 DNA reads TGTGCCAGCAGCGTAGATCAGCGGTCCTCCCAGTACTTC.

At least ten counts were recorded for this clonotype. The gene calls are TRBV2 and TRBJ1-5, with TRBD1 as a possible D gene (6 bases). Germline loops: CDR1 SNHLY, CDR2 FYNNEI. Trimming left V 3 bases short and J 1 base short, with 10 bases between. The CDR3 is made up of 15 amino acids. The CDR3: CASSDSGTSNQPQHF. The CDR3 bases are TGTGCCAGCAGTGATTCCGGGACAAGCAATCAGCCCCAGCATTTT.

The table lists this clonotype with many counts. The V gene is TRBV29-1, the J gene TRBJ2-7; either TRBD1 or TRBD2 may fit D (5 bases each). There are 14 residues in the CDR3. CDR1 SQVTM and CDR2 ANQGSEA come from the germline V gene. V dropped 8 bases and J dropped 2 bases, with 19 bases sitting between them. CDR3 sequence reads: CSIIRGDRPYEQYF. The DNA of the CDR3 is TGCAGCATTATAAGGGGAGACAGACCCTACGAGCAGTACTTC.

The chain has TRBV7-9 and TRBJ1-1, with D tentatively TRBD1 (5 bases). Trimming removed 5 bases at V and 7 bases at J, with 11 bases between. The CDR3 covers 12 residues. Germline V gene data show CDR1 as SEHNR and CDR2 as FQNEAQ (reference sequence). The CDR3 DNA is TGTGCCAGCAGCCAGCGGGACGATGAAGCTTTCTTT. This codes for CASSQRDDEAFF.

The table lists this clonotype with a few counts. The gene calls are TRBV27 and TRBJ2-7, with D possibly being TRBD1 (5 bases). CDR3 length: 14 residues. V was clipped by 6 bases and J by 2 bases, with 14 bases between them. Germline V CDR1 and CDR2: MNHEY, SMNVEV (reference sequence). Here the CDR3 DNA reads TGTGCCAGCAGCCGCGTAGGGGAAGCCTACGAGCAGTACTTC. This sequence encodes CASSRVGEAYEQYF.

This clonotype was seen only a few times. The V gene is TRBV2, the J gene TRBJ1-1; no definite D call. Per germline, CDR1 SNHLY and CDR2 FYNNEI. V was cut by 2 bases and J by 4 bases, with 11 bases left in between. This CDR3 has 14 residues. This chain's CDR3 is CASSETGGVTEAFF. Here the CDR3 DNA reads TGTGCCAGCAGTGAAACCGGAGGCGTCACTGAAGCTTTCTTT.

V usage is TRBV7-9 and J usage is TRBJ1-6; 10 bases line up with TRBD1. The CDR3 sequence is 17 residues long. Losses at the gene ends were 5 bases for V and 10 bases for J; bases not matched to a gene: 14. The germline V gene has CDR1 SEHNR and CDR2 FQNEAQ (reference sequence). This CDR3 is CASSLDGPGTGVSPLHF. In nucleotides, the CDR3 is TGTGCCAGCAGCCTAGATGGGCCCGGGACAGGGGTATCACCCCTCCACTTT.

The chain uses TRBV6-1 and TRBJ1-5; D possibly corresponds to TRBD1 (5 bases). V was trimmed by 4 bases and J by 11 bases, leaving 24 bases between them. CDR1 and CDR2 (germline): MNHNS, SASEGT. This CDR3 is built from 16 residues. The CDR3 coding sequence is TGTGCCAGCAGTGGCGGCGGGGCAGGGCCGGGTGGGGCCCAGCATTTT. Its protein product is CASSGGGAGPGGAQHF.

Note on this clonotype: A single base separates this from a much larger clone, so it may be a read error. This rearrangement joins TRBV12-3 or TRBV12-4 to TRBJ1-2; 9 bases line up with TRBD1. This CDR3 has 17 residues. The V segment lost 3 bases and the J segment 6 bases; nucleotides outside the gene matches: 14. This CDR3 is CASSLGQGLITTDGYTF. DNA for the CDR3: TGTGCCAGCAGTTTGGGACAGGGTCTCATAACGACGGATGGCTACACCTTC.

This clonotype was counted only a few times. The rearrangement uses TRBV20-1 and TRBJ1-3; possibly TRBD1 for D (5 bases). Between the trimmed V and J ends, which lost 3 bases and 1 base, there was a span of 16 bases. Per the germline V gene, CDR1 is DFQATT and CDR2 is SNEGSKA (reference sequence). The CDR3 runs 16 residues. The CDR3 DNA reads as TGCAGTGCTAGCTTCAGCAGGGTTAGTTCTGGAAACACCATATATTTT. It is translated as CSASFSRVSSGNTIYF.

This clonotype turned up a few times. The V and J genes are TRBV6-2 or TRBV6-3 and TRBJ1-1; D not certain. CDR3 length: 14 amino acids. CDR1 and CDR2 (germline): MNHEY, SVGEGT. Trimming removed 0 bases at V and 4 bases at J, with 9 bases between. The CDR3 DNA follows: TGTGCCAGCAGTTACTCGAGAGGGAGCACTGAAGCTTTCTTT. The encoded protein is CASSYSRGSTEAFF.

CDR3 coding DNA: TGTGCCATCCGCGGGACAACTGGAAACACCATATATTTT. Translation: CAIRGTTGNTIYF. V is TRBV6-4 and J is TRBJ1-3; TRBD1 might be the D (6 bases). The CDR3 has 13 residues. With 10 bases removed from V and 2 bases from J, the gap between germline ends came to 12 bases. Germline CDR1 MRHNA, CDR2 SNTAGT.

This clonotype was seen a handful of times. This chain connects TRBV6-1 to TRBJ2-7; the D call may be TRBD1 or TRBD2 (5 bases each). The CDR3 sequence is 13 residues long. Trimming shortened V by 5 bases and J by 2 bases, and 10 bases separated the two germline ends. Germline assignment: CDR1 MNHNS and CDR2 SASEGT. The CDR3 DNA reads as TGTGCCAGCAGTCGAGGGGAGACCTACGAGCAGTACTTC. Translating gives CASSRGETYEQYF.

This sequence joins TRBV5-1 and TRBJ2-7; the match to TRBD2 covers 11 bases. The germline gives CDR1 SGHRS, CDR2 YFSETQ. V was pared by 0 bases and J by 2 bases, with 10 bases of the junction left unmatched. This CDR3 comprises 18 residues. This chain's CDR3 is CASSLDAGLAAAAYEQYF. The DNA of the CDR3 is TGCGCCAGCAGCTTGGATGCGGGACTAGCGGCTGCAGCCTACGAGCAGTACTTC. The entire variable domain, with the rest obtained from reference TRBV5-1 and TRBJ2-7, is as follows: KAGVTQTPRYLIKTRGQQVTLSCSPISGHRSVSWYQQTPGQGLQFLFEYFSETQRNKGNFPGRFSGRQFSNSRSEMNVSTLELGDSALYLCASSLDAGLAAAAYEQYFGPGTRLTVT.

This clonotype has a single count. The V gene is TRBV7-2, the J gene TRBJ2-7; tentatively, D is TRBD1 or TRBD2 (6 bases each). This CDR3 has 13 residues. CDR1 SGHTA and CDR2 FQGNSA come from the germline V gene. V lost 1 base to trimming and J lost 7 bases, with 11 bases between them. The CDR3 region is CASSLEGGWEQYF. For the CDR3, the DNA is TGTGCCAGCAGCTTAGAGGGGGGCTGGGAGCAGTACTTC.

This clonotype was seen only a few times. The chain recombines TRBV3-1 with TRBJ1-3; D may be TRBD1 (6 bases). Trimming took off 6 bases at V and 2 bases at J, with 14 bases between the two ends. Germline loops: CDR1 LGHDT, CDR2 YNNKEL (reference sequence). CDR3 length: 15 residues. CDR3 DNA sequence: TGTGCCAGCAGTTTCGGAAGGGGGACTGGAAACACCATATATTTT. As protein: CASSFGRGTGNTIYF.

There are many counts of this clonotype. The V and J genes are TRBV25-1 and TRBJ2-1, with 9 nucleotides matching TRBD1. Trimming took 4 bases from V and 4 from J; bases not matched to a gene: 14. The CDR3 has 18 residues. Germline CDR1 reads MGHDK; CDR2 reads SYGVNS. The CDR3 bases are TGTGCCAGCAGTGCAAGGCCGGGACAGGGAGTCGAATACAATGAGCAGTTCTTC. This sequence encodes CASSARPGQGVEYNEQFF.

The genes are TRBV7-9 and TRBJ2-5; 7 bases are a match to TRBD1. Germline lookup yields CDR1 SEHNR and CDR2 FQNEAQ (reference sequence). CDR3 length: 15 residues. Unmatched junction bases numbered 6, after V lost 3 bases and J lost 2 bases. CDR3 sequence reads: CASSLGTAPQETQYF. In DNA form, the CDR3 reads TGTGCCAGCAGCTTGGGGACAGCGCCGCAAGAGACCCAGTACTTC.

For this clonotype: A much bigger clone sits one base away, suggesting this may be a read error. CDR3 sequence: CASSASTPFYGYTF. CDR3 sequence (DNA): TGTGCCAGCAGTGCATCAACCCCCTTCTATGGCTACACCTTC. This chain links TRBV28 with TRBJ1-2, with D uncertain. This CDR3 is built from 14 residues. The V gene lost 5 bases and the J gene lost 4 bases, with 14 bases spanning the gap. Germline CDR1 is MDHEN and CDR2 is SYDVKM.

The V call is TRBV29-1, the J call TRBJ2-3, with 12 bases aligning to TRBD2. From germline, CDR1 is SQVTM and CDR2 ANQGSEA. Trimming cost V 6 bases and J 4 bases; bases outside gene matches: 8. This CDR3 is built from 15 residues. The CDR3 reads CSVPGLAGPSDTQYF. As DNA, the CDR3 is TGCAGCGTACCGGGACTAGCGGGCCCCTCAGATACGCAGTATTTT.

The sample holds many counts of this clonotype. The CDR3 here is CSAQRTSGAYEQYF. The DNA of the CDR3 is TGCAGTGCTCAACGGACTAGCGGAGCCTACGAGCAGTACTTC. The V call is TRBV20-1, the J call TRBJ2-7; 10 nucleotides align to TRBD2. The CDR3 consists of 14 residues. Germline CDR1 and CDR2: DFQATT and SNEGSKA (reference sequence). J lost 2 bases, V lost 5 bases, and 6 bases had no gene match.

The chain is built from TRBV7-8 and TRBJ2-1, with a possible D match to TRBD1 (6 bases). Germline V gene lookup returns CDR1 SGHVS and CDR2 FQNEAQ. V was pared by 2 bases and J by 8 bases, with 13 bases between. The CDR3 totals 14 residues. CDR3 residues: CASSLSGVGHEQFF. CDR3 nucleotides: TGTGCCAGCAGCTTATCAGGGGTTGGTCATGAGCAGTTCTTC.

The sample holds a few counts of this clonotype. The chain couples TRBV5-6 to TRBJ1-2; D may be TRBD1 (5 bases). V shed 4 bases and J shed 8 bases, with 18 bases lying between them. The CDR3 is 14 amino acids. In germline, CDR1 is SGHDT, CDR2 YYEEEE. The CDR3 DNA follows: TGTGCCAGCAGCGACCCGATGCCGGGACGGGGCTACACCTTC. It translates to CASSDPMPGRGYTF.

This clonotype has only a few counts. One end of the junction does not line up with germline, which may come from a read error. The chain carries TRBV5-1 and TRBJ2-6, with TRBD1 identical over 12 bases. This CDR3 contains 18 residues. CDR1 is SGHRS and CDR2 is YFSETQ in the germline V gene. CDR3 region: CASSLGQGAVSGANVLTF. The CDR3 DNA reads TGTGCCAGCAGTTTGGGACAGGGGGCAGTCTCTGGGGCCAACGTCCTGACTTTC. The full variable domain, with the rest looked up from reference TRBV5-1 and TRBJ2-6, is KAGVTQTPRYLIKTRGQQVTLSCSPISGHRSVSWYQQTPGQGLQFLFEYFSETQRNKGNFPGRFSGRQFSNSRSEMNVSTLELGDSALYLCASSLGQGAVSGANVLTFGAGSRLTVL.

This clonotype was seen ten or more times. The CDR3, as DNA: TGTGCCATCAGTGAACCGACTAGCGGGAGTGTGGAGCAGTACTTC. The encoded protein is CAISEPTSGSVEQYF. The chain is built from TRBV10-3 and TRBJ2-7; 12 bases agree with TRBD2. With 3 bases clipped from V and 7 bases from J, the junction kept 7 bases outside the gene matches. The V gene's germline CDR1 is ENHRY and CDR2 SYGVKD. The CDR3 loop spans 15 amino acids.

The V gene is TRBV6-5, the J gene TRBJ1-1, with D uncertain. V lost 0 bases and J lost 1, with 18 bases in between. CDR3 length equals 18 residues. CDR1 and CDR2 from the germline V gene are MNHEY and SVGAGI. CDR3 sequence: CASSYSVSRGEGNTEAFF. CDR3 sequence (DNA): TGTGCCAGCAGTTACTCGGTTTCTCGTGGAGAGGGGAACACTGAAGCTTTCTTT.

V is TRBV29-1 and J is TRBJ2-2; 11 nucleotides agree with TRBD1. The CDR3 is 13 residues long. Germline trimming cut 7 bases from V and 6 bases from J; bases unmatched to any gene: 4. Germline V gives CDR1 SQVTM, CDR2 ANQGSEA. The CDR3 reads CSAGTGGSGELFF. The CDR3, as DNA: TGCAGCGCCGGGACAGGGGGGTCCGGGGAGCTGTTTTTT.

This clonotype was counted between two and nine times. The genes are TRBV27 and TRBJ1-6; D possibly corresponds to TRBD1 (5 bases). The ends were cut back, 10 bases at V and 8 bases at J, with 21 bases in the middle. The CDR3 contains 15 residues. Looked up from germline, CDR1 is MNHEY and CDR2 is SMNVEV (reference sequence). The chain's CDR3 is CATDGPTEGYSPLHF. CDR3 in DNA: TGTGCCACCGACGGCCCCACCGAGGGGTATTCACCCCTCCACTTT.

This chain connects TRBV7-3 to TRBJ2-5, with 12 bases that match TRBD2. Germline CDR1 is SGHTA and CDR2 is FQGTGA. The CDR3 length is 16 residues. V shed 4 bases, J shed 1 base, and the junction held 4 bases outside the gene matches. DNA for the CDR3: TGTGCCAGCAGCTCTGGACTAGCGGGGTTCCAAGAGACCCAGTACTTC. It yields the protein CASSSGLAGFQETQYF.

J is TRBJ2-1 and V is TRBV6-1, with 11 bases that match TRBD2. The CDR3 runs to 17 residues. Trimming removed 6 bases from V and 5 bases from J; junction bases left unmatched: 12. Germline assignment: CDR1 MNHNS and CDR2 SASEGT. For the CDR3, the DNA is TGTGCCAGCAGGACCGGACTAGCGGGCGTGCTTCACAATGAGCAGTTCTTC. This sequence encodes CASRTGLAGVLHNEQFF.